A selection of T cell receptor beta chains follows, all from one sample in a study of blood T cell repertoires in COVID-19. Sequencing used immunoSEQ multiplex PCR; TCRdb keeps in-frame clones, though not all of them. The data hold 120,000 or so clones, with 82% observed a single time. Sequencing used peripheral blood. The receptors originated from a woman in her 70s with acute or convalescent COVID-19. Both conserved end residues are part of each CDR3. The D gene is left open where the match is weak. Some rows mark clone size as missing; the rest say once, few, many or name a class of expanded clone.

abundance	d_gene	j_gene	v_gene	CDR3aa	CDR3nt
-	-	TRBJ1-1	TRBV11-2	CASSLDVDTEAFF	TGTGCCAGCAGCTTAGATGTAGACACTGAAGCTTTCTTT
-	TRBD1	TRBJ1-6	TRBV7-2	CASREQGAGSPLHF	TGTGCCAGCAGAGAACAGGGGGCTGGCTCACCCCTCCACTTT
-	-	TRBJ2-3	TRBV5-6	CASSPRDSSDTQYF	TGTGCCAGCAGCCCCCGGGACTCCTCGGATACGCAGTATTTT
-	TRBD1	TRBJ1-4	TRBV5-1	CASSSTGVEEKLFF	TGCGCCAGCAGCTCGACAGGGGTGGAGGAAAAACTGTTTTTT
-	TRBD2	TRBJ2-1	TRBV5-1	CASSSPPAGGGYNEQFF	TGCGCCAGCAGTTCCCCCCCAGCGGGGGGTGGGTACAATGAGCAGTTCTTC
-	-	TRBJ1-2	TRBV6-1	CASSEEPGGYKDF	TGTGCCAGCAGTGAAGAACCCGGGGGTTACAAGGACTTC
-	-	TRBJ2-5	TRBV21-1	CASSKVDRGETQYF	TGTGCCAGCAGCAAAGTCGACAGGGGTGAGACCCAGTACTTC
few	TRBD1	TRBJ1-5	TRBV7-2	CASSLGDRHQPQHF	TGTGCCAGCAGCTTAGGGGACAGACATCAGCCCCAGCATTTT
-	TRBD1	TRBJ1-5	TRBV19	CASSEQGPPRPQHF	TGTGCCAGTAGTGAACAGGGGCCACCGAGGCCCCAGCATTTT
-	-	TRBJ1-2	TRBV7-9	CASSSLARGYTF	TGTGCCAGCAGCTCCTTAGCACGCGGCTACACCTTC
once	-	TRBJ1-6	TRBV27	CASSLSRRSPLHF	TGTGCCAGCAGTTTATCGCGTCGCTCACCCCTCCACTTT
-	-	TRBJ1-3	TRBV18	CASSPHQDLGNTIYF	TGTGCCAGCTCACCACATCAGGATCTCGGAAACACCATATATTTT
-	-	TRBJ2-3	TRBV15	CATSREGTFQLKDTQYF	TGTGCCACCAGCAGAGAAGGGACTTTCCAACTAAAAGATACGCAGTATTTT
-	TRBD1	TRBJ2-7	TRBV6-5	CASSYSAGGFYEQYF	TGTGCCAGCAGTTACTCGGCAGGGGGATTCTACGAGCAGTACTTC
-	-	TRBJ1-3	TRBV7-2	CASSLALGGSGNTIYF	TGTGCCAGCAGCTTAGCGCTCGGGGGCTCTGGAAACACCATATATTTT
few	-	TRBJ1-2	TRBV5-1	CASMGDGANYGYTF	TGCGCCAGCATGGGAGACGGAGCTAACTATGGCTACACCTTC
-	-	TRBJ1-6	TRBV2	CASSVGGPSPLHF	TGTGCCAGCAGTGTAGGGGGTCCCTCACCCCTCCACTTT
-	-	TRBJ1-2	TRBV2	CASRGTGVYGYTF	TGTGCCAGCAGGGGGACTGGAGTTTATGGCTACACCTTC
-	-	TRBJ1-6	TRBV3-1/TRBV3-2	CASSQVRESPLHF	TGTGCCAGCAGCCAAGTACGGGAGTCACCCCTCCACTTT
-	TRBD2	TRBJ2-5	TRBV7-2	CASSARTSGGAWTQYF	TGTGCCAGCAGCGCCCGGACTAGCGGGGGTGCGTGGACCCAGTACTTC
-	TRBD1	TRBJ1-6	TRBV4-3	CASSQELGQGGGSPLHF	TGCGCCAGCAGCCAAGAACTCGGACAGGGAGGGGGATCACCCCTCCACTTT
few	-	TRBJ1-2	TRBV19	CATTNIIGYTF	TGTGCCACCACTAACATCATTGGCTACACCTTC
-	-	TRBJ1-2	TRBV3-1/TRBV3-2	CASSQDSVRLYGYTF	TGTGCCAGCAGCCAAGATTCCGTGAGGCTCTATGGCTACACCTTC
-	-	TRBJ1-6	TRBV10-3	CAISAEGGSSPLHF	TGTGCCATCAGTGCCGAGGGTGGTAGCTCACCCCTCCACTTT
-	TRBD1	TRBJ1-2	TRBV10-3	CATGQGAEGYGYTF	TGTGCCACGGGACAGGGGGCTGAAGGCTATGGCTACACCTTC
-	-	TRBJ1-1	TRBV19	CASSSRLEAFF	TGTGCCAGTAGTTCCAGGTTGGAAGCTTTCTTT
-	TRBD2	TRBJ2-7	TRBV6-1	CASSEAYGEGYEQYF	TGTGCCAGCAGTGAAGCTTACGGGGAGGGCTACGAGCAGTACTTC
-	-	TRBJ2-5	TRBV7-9	CASSLIVGSGQETQYF	TGTGCCAGCAGCTTAATTGTTGGTTCCGGGCAAGAGACCCAGTACTTC
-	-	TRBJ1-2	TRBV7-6	CASSPDSNYGYTF	TGTGCCAGCAGCCCTGACAGTAACTATGGCTACACCTTC
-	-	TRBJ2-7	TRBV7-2	CASSLALVGEQYF	TGTGCCAGCAGCTTAGCACTAGTGGGTGAGCAGTACTTC
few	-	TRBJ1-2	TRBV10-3	CAISARGTETLNGYTF	TGTGCCATCAGTGCGCGGGGGACCGAGACCCTAAATGGCTACACCTTC
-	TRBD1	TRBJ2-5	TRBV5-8	CASSLVGTGSETQYF	TGTGCCAGCAGCTTGGTTGGGACAGGGAGTGAGACCCAGTACTTC
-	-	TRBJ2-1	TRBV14	CASSPLASSYNEQFF	TGTGCCAGCAGCCCCCTAGCGAGCTCCTACAATGAGCAGTTCTTC
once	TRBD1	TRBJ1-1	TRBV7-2	CASRDRDRETEAFF	TGTGCCAGCAGAGACCGGGACAGGGAGACTGAAGCTTTCTTT
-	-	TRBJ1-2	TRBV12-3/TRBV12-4	CASSTGSDYGYTF	TGTGCCAGCAGTACAGGGTCTGATTATGGCTACACCTTC